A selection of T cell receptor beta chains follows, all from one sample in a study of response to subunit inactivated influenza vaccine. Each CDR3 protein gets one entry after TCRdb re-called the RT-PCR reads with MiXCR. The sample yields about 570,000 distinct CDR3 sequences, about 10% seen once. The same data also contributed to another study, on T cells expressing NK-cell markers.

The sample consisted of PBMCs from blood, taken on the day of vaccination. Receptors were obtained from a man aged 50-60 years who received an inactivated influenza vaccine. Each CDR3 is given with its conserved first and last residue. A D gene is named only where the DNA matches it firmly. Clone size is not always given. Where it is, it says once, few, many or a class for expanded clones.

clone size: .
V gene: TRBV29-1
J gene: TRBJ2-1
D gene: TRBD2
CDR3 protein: CSVGTSGVKNNEQFF

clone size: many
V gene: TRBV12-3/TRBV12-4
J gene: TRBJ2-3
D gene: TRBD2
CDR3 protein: CASSRTRLAGGTDTQYF

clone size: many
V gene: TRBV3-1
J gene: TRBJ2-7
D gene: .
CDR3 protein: CASSPLAGPSYEQYF

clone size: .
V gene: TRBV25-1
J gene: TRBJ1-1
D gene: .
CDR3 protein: CASSATGRVTEAFF

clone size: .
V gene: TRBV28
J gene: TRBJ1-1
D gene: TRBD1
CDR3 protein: CASSGTGDRNRKTEAFF

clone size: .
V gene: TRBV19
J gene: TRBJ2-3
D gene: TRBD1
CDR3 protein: CASSDRARDTQYF

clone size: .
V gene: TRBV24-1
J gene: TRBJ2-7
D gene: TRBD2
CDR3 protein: CATAPSGGHYEQYF

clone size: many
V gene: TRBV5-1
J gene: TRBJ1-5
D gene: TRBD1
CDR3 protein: CASSFQGDQPQHF

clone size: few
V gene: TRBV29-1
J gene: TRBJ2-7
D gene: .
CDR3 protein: CSVVGHHSYEQYF

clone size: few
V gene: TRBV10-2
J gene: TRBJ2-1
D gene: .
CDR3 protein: CASSVGSEQFF

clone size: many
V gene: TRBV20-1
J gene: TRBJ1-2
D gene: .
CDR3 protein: CSARERTALYGYTF

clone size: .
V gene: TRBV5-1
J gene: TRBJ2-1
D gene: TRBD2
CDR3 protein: CASSLNLAGVREQFF

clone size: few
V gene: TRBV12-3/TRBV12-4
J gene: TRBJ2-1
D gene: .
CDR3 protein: CASSFGGVVF

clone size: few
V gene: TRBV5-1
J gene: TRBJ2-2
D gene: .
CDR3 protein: CASTQLPNTGELFF

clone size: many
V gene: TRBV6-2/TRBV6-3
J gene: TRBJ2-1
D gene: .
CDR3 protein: CASSYSISVPYNEQFF

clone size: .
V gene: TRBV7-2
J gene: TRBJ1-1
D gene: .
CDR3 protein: CASSLGPTMNTEAFF

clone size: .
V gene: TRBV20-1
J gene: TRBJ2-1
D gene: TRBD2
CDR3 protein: CSASEPGLAGGRKEEQFF

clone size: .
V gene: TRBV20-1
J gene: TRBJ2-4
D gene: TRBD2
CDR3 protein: CSASTGTSGNIQYF

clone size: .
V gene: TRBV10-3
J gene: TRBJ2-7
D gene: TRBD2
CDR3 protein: CAISESPLAGAYEQYF

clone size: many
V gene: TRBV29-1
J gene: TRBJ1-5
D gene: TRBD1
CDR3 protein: CSFRRTGVNQPQHF

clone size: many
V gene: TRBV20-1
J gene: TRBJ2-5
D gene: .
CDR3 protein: CSASLTGLLETQYF

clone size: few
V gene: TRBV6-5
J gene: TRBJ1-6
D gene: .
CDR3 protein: CASSYSRDLGSPLHF

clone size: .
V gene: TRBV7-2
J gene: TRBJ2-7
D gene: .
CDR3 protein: CASSDFWSTEQYF

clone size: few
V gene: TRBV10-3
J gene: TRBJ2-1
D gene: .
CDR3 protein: CAISETGTYNEQFF

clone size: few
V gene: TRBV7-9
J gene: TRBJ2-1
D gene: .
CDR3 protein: CASNRRDITRYNEQFF

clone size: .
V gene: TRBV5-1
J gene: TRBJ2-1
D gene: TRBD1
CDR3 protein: CASSWKGQGLDEQFF

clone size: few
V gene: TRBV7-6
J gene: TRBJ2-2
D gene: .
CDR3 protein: CASSFSTDRGELFF

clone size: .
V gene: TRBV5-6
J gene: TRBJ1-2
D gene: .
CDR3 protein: CASQPSPTNYGYTF

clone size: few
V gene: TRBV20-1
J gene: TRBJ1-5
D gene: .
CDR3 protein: CSARDGGAYSNQPQHF

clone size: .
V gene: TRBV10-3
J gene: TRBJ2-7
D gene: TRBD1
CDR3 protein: CAISAGRTGGYEQYF

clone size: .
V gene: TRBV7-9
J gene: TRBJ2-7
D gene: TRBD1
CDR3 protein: CASSSRTGEQYF

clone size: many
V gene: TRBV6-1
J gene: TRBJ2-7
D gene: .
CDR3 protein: CASSGQSSYEQYF

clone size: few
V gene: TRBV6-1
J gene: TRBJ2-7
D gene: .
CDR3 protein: CASSGAVGSYEQYF

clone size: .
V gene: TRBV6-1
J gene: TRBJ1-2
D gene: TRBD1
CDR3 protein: CASSRDWTGEDTF